This TCR beta chain was recovered during a study of blood T cell repertoires in COVID-19. Original processing notes: Amplification from reference gene primers served as the basis for estimated nucleated cell counts. The data were produced by immunoSEQ multiplex PCR, yet TCRdb's version contains in-frame clones alone and is incomplete. V, J and clone size are taken as reported in that table, and D and trimming were inferred from the DNA itself. The sample carries about 220,000 clones, around 84% recorded once. The source of this sequence is a man younger than 40 with active or convalescent COVID-19. Source material: peripheral blood.

The CDR3 DNA reads TGTGCCAGCAGTTTACGTTTCATGGGGGACTCCACCTACGAGCAGTACTTC. This sequence encodes CASSLRFMGDSTYEQYF. The chain couples TRBV28 to TRBJ2-7, with D perhaps matching TRBD2 (6 bases). Germline-derived CDR1 and CDR2 are MDHEN and SYDVKM. The CDR3 contains 17 residues. V dropped 2 bases and J dropped 2 bases, with 19 bases sitting between them.